This TCR beta chain was identified during a study of blood T cell repertoires in COVID-19. At the level of the study: In each case, the material was cDNA or gDNA derived from T cells, B-cell-depleted T cells, or PBMCs.

Trimming left V 4 bases short and J 2 bases short, with 13 bases between. The CDR3 is 14 amino acids. CDR1 is SGHRS and CDR2 is YFSETQ in the germline V gene. Method: immunoSEQ multiplex PCR; TCRdb's copy keeps in-frame clones and lacks some. The repertoire holds tens of thousands of clones, with around 90% as singletons. The TCR sequence derives from a man aged 55 to 70 with active COVID-19. The sequencing sample was made of peripheral blood. The V and J genes are TRBV5-1 and TRBJ2-7; the D gene is possibly TRBD1 (6 bases). The CDR3 protein is CASSTDGQTYEQYF. CDR3 nucleotide sequence: TGCGCCAGCAGCACAGATGGACAGACCTACGAGCAGTACTTC.